The source of this T cell receptor (beta chain) is a study of T-cell memory formation after mild COVID-19 (TCRdb year 2021). In terms of the full investigation: TCR sequence clusters from the two donors were found to be largely donor specific. The cohort was made up of two young adult volunteers, one female and one male, who were previously healthy. In a couple of donors, T-cell clones that expanded and contracted after mild COVID-19 were tracked by sequencing TCRalpha and TCRbeta repertoires over time.

The run used an Illumina NovaSeq 6000. Using 5'RACE with constant-segment primers, TCRalpha and TCRbeta cDNA libraries were constructed, with sample barcodes and unique molecular identifiers added in the process. RNA was extracted from every sample with Trizol reagent. Amplification of the libraries took two PCR steps, and the second step added a second sample barcode plus Illumina TruSeq adapters. Sequencing of libraries was performed on an Illumina NovaSeq with 2 x 150 bp paired-end reads. In the authors' own workflow: Reads were demultiplexed and collapsed into UMI-guided consensus sequences with migec v1.2.7. Using mixcr v2.1.11, UMI consensuses were aligned to TRA and TRB V and J templates and then assembled into clonotypes. A clonotype was counted as expanded or contracted only when both edgeR and NoisET called the clonotype significant, with the noise models trained on biological replicates. For edgeR calls, a false discovery rate-adjusted p below 0.01 and a log2 fold-change threshold of 1 were applied. As an exploratory analysis of dynamics, max-normalized trajectories of the 1000 most abundant clonotypes were examined by PCA with hierarchical clustering. Each responding clone was given a CD4 or CD8 phenotype based on the CD4+ and CD8+ repertoires, which had been sequenced separately. TCRdb reworked the public reads: Q25 trimming with fastp, MiXCR clone assembly, productive beta chains retained. Rows are combined by CDR3 protein, so each entry shows the most common genes and DNA. The V and J calls shown here were made by TCRdb, not taken from the authors' results. Present in this sample are about 82,000 distinct CDR3 sequences, around 15% of which were seen just once. About two fifths of the sample rests with the top ten.

Per the germline V gene (reference sequence), DFQATT is the CDR1 and SNEGSKA is the CDR2. V sheds 4 bases and J sheds 6 bases, leaving 13 bases between their ends. The CDR3 sequence holds 13 residues, the cysteine and phenylalanine included. The entry retains the CDR3 DNA only, 39 bases that are in frame from base 1. General conclusions and limits of the study: Some responding clones were detected in pre-infection memory, which suggested that pre-existing cross-reactive memory T cells had joined the SARS-CoV-2 response. Whether the second-wave clones peaking on day 37 were SARS-CoV-2 specific was not confirmed. The study covered only a couple of mild cases, and larger cohorts including severe cases with pre-infection samples were considered necessary. Balanced CD4/CD8 phenotypes were observed for clones contracting from day 15 to 85, whereas a bias towards CD4+ was observed for a second wave of clones expanding from day 15 to 37. Contracting CD4+ clones turned up mainly in the CM and EM memory subsets, whereas EMRA was where CD8+ clones were enriched.

In this sample, this clonotype turned up a few times. Its antigen is unknown. Per-base quality was not reported, and no clone a single base away is much larger than it. Ficoll-Paque density gradient centrifugation was the method used to isolate PBMCs. This sequence originates from a man in his late teens or twenties who had mild COVID-19 (a few samples of this study predate the infection). The sample titles of this study are shuffled in the database, so cell type and time point are left out; the donor was told from shared clones. This receptor chain uses TRBV20-1 and TRBJ1-5; a tentative D match to TRBD1 spans 5 bases. Specimen: PBMCs or a T cell subset sorted from them (not recorded which). The CDR3 corresponds to CSATRVSGQPQHF. The DNA sequence is TGCAGTGCTACCAGGGTTTCGGGTCAGCCCCAGCATTTT.